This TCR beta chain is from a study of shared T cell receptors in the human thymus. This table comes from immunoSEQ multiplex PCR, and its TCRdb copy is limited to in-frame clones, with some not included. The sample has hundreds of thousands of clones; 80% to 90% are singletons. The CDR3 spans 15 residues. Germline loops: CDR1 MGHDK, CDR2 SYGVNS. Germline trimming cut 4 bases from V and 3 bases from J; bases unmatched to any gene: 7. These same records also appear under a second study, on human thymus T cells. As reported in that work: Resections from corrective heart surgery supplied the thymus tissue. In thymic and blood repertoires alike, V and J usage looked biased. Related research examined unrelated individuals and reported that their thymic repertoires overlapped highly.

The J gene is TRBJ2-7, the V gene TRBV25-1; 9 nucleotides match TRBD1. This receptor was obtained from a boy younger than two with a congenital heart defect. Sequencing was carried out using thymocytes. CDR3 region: CASSGSNRGLYEQYF. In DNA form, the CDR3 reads TGTGCCAGCAGTGGAAGTAACAGGGGGCTCTACGAGCAGTACTTC.